Shown below are 11 T cell receptor beta chains from a single sample sequenced in a study of T cells in Graves' hyperthyroidism and ophthalmopathy. RNA transcripts served as the template for amplifying TCR beta CDR3 regions. The TCR CDR3 was amplified in a first-round RT-PCR using the HTBI primer set. Each CDR3 protein is one row after TCRdb ran MiXCR on the multiplex PCR reads. The sample consists of about 480,000 distinct CDR3 sequences, over 13% of them appearing once. Sequenced sample: blood. These receptors were obtained from a woman younger than 35 with Graves' hyperthyroidism.

This clonotype was counted ten times or more. The gene calls are TRBV29-1 and TRBJ2-1; possibly TRBD2 for D (6 bases). There are 14 residues in the CDR3. Trimming cost V 1 base and J 2 bases, with 9 bases left between them. Germline V gene lookup returns CDR1 SQVTM and CDR2 ANQGSEA. This CDR3 reads CSVEVGGPYNEQFF. The CDR3 bases are TGCAGCGTTGAAGTGGGGGGTCCCTACAATGAGCAGTTCTTC.

This clonotype was counted many times. The chain has TRBV6-2 or TRBV6-3 and TRBJ1-5, with D possibly being TRBD1 (6 bases). This CDR3 comprises 14 residues. Trimming removed 6 bases at V and 7 bases at J, with 16 bases between. Per germline, CDR1 MNHEY and CDR2 SVGEGT. The CDR3 nucleotides are TGTGCCAGCAGCCCACGGGGGCTGGGCCAGCCCCAGCATTTT. Translated, it gives CASSPRGLGQPQHF.

This clonotype was detected many times. A read error may produce the germline difference seen at one junction end. This rearrangement joins TRBV2 to TRBJ2-5; 7 bases are a match to TRBD2. This CDR3 has 10 amino acids. Germline assignment: CDR1 SNHLY and CDR2 FYNNEI. The CDR3, as DNA: TGTGCCAGCAGTGTGAGGGACTATCACTTC. This sequence encodes CASSVRDYHF.

Many counts were recorded for this clonotype. The CDR3 bases are TGTGCCAGCAGCTTCCTAACGATCGGGGAGCTGTTTTTT. This translates into CASSFLTIGELFF. The gene calls are TRBV7-2 and TRBJ2-2; D ambiguous. Germline values: CDR1 SGHTA, CDR2 FQGNSA. This CDR3 comprises 13 residues. The ends were cut back, 3 bases at V and 7 bases at J, with 9 bases in the middle.

This clonotype appeared many times. The chain links TRBV12-3 or TRBV12-4 to TRBJ1-5; a weak D match, TRBD1 (5 bases). CDR3 length: 17 amino acids. V was clipped by 6 bases and J by 7 bases, with 25 bases between them. DNA for the CDR3: TGTGCCAGCAGCCTATGGCGCCCCGGGGGGGACGAGCAGCCCCAGCATTTT. Translation: CASSLWRPGGDEQPQHF.

This clonotype was recorded at least ten times. The CDR3 loop reads CASSPRPDTQYF. The CDR3 nucleotides read TGTGCCAGCAGCCCGAGACCAGATACGCAGTATTTT. The V gene is TRBV7-2, the J gene TRBJ2-3; D remains unclear. CDR3 length equals 12 residues. The V end lost 5 bases, the J end lost 4 bases, and 7 bases lay between the germline ends. Germline lookup yields CDR1 SGHTA and CDR2 FQGNSA.

This clonotype was observed at least ten times. V gene TRBV25-1 combines with J gene TRBJ1-2; TRBD1 agrees at 7 bases. Trimming cost V 2 bases and J 4 bases; bases outside gene matches: 4. CDR1 and CDR2 from the germline V gene are MGHDK and SYGVNS. The CDR3 covers 14 residues. The CDR3 DNA reads TGTGCCAGCAGTGAACCAGGGGGAATCTATGGCTACACCTTC. Residues: CASSEPGGIYGYTF.

This clonotype was detected many times. At one end, the junction sequence differs from germline, possibly due to a read error. The genes are TRBV5-1 and TRBJ2-5, with D possibly being TRBD1 or TRBD2 (5 bases each). CDR3 size: 14 residues. Germline loops: CDR1 SGHRS, CDR2 YFSETQ. CDR3 coding DNA: TGTGCCAGCAGCTTAGGGACGGCCCAAGAGACCCAGTACTTC. The encoded protein is CASSLGTAQETQYF.

V is TRBV24-1 and J is TRBJ2-1, with a possible D match to TRBD1 (5 bases). The V gene lost 10 bases and the J gene lost 2 bases, with 17 bases spanning the gap. The CDR3 totals 15 residues. Germline V gene data show CDR1 as KGHDR and CDR2 as SFDVKD. The CDR3 DNA sequence: TGTGCCACGAACCTGACAGAAACCGCCTACAATGAGCAGTTCTTC. It is translated as CATNLTETAYNEQFF.

This clonotype was counted ten times or more. A junction end diverges from the germline sequence, so it may reflect a read error. This sequence joins TRBV2 and TRBJ2-5, with TRBD1 matching over 7 bases. Looked up from germline, CDR1 is SNHLY and CDR2 is FYNNEI. The CDR3 has 14 amino acids. The CDR3 sequence: CASSEGSGGETQCF. The CDR3, as DNA: TGTGCCAGCAGTGAAGGGTCAGGGGGAGAGACCCAGTGCTTC.

The V and J genes are TRBV9 and TRBJ2-1; TRBD1 is a possible D gene (5 bases). The germline gives CDR1 SGDLS, CDR2 YYNGEE. The V and J ends lost 3 bases and 1 base respectively, with 14 bases between them. This CDR3 has 16 residues. CDR3 DNA: TGTGCCAGCAGCGCCTCCTGGGGCGTTTCCTACAATGAGCAGTTCTTC. Its translation is CASSASWGVSYNEQFF. Together with reference TRBV9 and TRBJ2-1, the CDR3 gives the full variable domain: DSGVTQTPKHLITATGQRVTLRCSPRSGDLSVYWYQQSLDQGLQFLIQYYNGEERAKGNILERFSAQQFPDLHSELNLSSLELGDSALYFCASSASWGVSYNEQFFGPGTRLTVL.